The 3 T cell receptor beta chains reported below all come from one sample, sequenced in a study of Graves' ophthalmopathy and Graves' hyperthyroidism. Amplified material comprised TCR beta CDR3 regions derived from RNA transcripts. First-round RT-PCR with HTBI primers preceded a second-round multiplex PCR. TCRdb re-called the multiplex PCR reads through MiXCR, storing one row per CDR3 protein. This sample carries around 1.1 million distinct CDR3 sequences, about 38% of them seen once, and the ten largest clones take 8.5% to 14%. The sequenced sample was peripheral blood or thyroid tissue (not recorded which). These receptors came from an adult man with Graves' hyperthyroidism.

A few counts support this clonotype. This chain links TRBV20-1 with TRBJ2-2; the match to TRBD1 covers 7 bases. Germline V lookup: CDR1 DFQATT, CDR2 SNEGSKA (reference sequence). The V segment lost 2 bases and the J segment 5 bases; nucleotides outside the gene matches: 2. This CDR3 is 13 amino acids long. CDR3 sequence reads: CSARKTGTGELFF. In DNA, the CDR3 is TGCAGTGCTAGAAAGACAGGGACCGGGGAGCTGTTTTTT.

This clonotype came up a few times. CDR3 loop: CSARLSGGPHEQYF. The CDR3 DNA reads TGCAGTGCTAGATTGTCGGGAGGGCCGCACGAGCAGTACTTC. This chain uses TRBV20-1 with TRBJ2-7, with TRBD2 matching 8 bases. Per the germline V gene, CDR1 is DFQATT and CDR2 is SNEGSKA (reference sequence). J lost 5 bases, V lost 2 bases, and 8 bases had no gene match. This CDR3 is 14 amino acids long.

Many counts were recorded for this clonotype. The V call is TRBV19, the J call TRBJ2-7; 11 nucleotides align to TRBD2. With 3 bases clipped from V and 2 bases from J, the junction kept 0 bases outside the gene matches. The CDR3 runs 14 residues. The germline V gene encodes CDR1 LNHDA and CDR2 SQIVND (reference sequence). The DNA of the CDR3 is TGTGCCAGTAGTATGGGACTAGCGGCCTACGAGCAGTACTTC. Translating it yields CASSMGLAAYEQYF. The whole variable domain, remainder taken from reference TRBV19 and TRBJ2-7, is DGGITQSPKYLFRKEGQNVTLSCEQNLNHDAMYWYRQDPGQGLRLIYYSQIVNDFQKGDIAEGYSVSREKKESFPLTVTSAQKNPTAFYLCASSMGLAAYEQYFGPGTRLTVT.